The 4 T cell receptor beta chains presented below share a single source sample, sequenced in a study of blood T cell repertoires in COVID-19. Sequencing was performed with immunoSEQ multiplex PCR; in TCRdb, only in-frame clones are kept and a portion is missing. The table shows around 300,000 clones, with around 85% occurring only once. Sequencing was performed on PBMCs or T cells enriched from blood (not recorded which). These TCRs come from a woman aged 40 to 55 who had recovered from COVID-19.

V and J are TRBV6-5 and TRBJ2-7; D is perhaps TRBD2 (6 bases). There are 15 residues in the CDR3. The V gene lost 0 bases and the J gene lost 2 bases, with 11 bases spanning the gap. CDR1 is MNHEY and CDR2 is SVGAGI in the germline V gene. CDR3 amino acids: CASSYSRGLTYEQYF. DNA of the CDR3: TGTGCCAGCAGTTACTCGCGGGGTCTTACCTACGAGCAGTACTTC.

The CDR3 sequence: CASSVGQMNSPLHF. CDR3 nucleotides: TGTGCCAGCAGCGTTGGACAGATGAATTCACCCCTCCACTTT. The chain carries TRBV5-5 and TRBJ1-6; D is perhaps TRBD1 (6 bases). V dropped 4 bases and J dropped 7 bases, with 12 bases sitting between them. In germline, CDR1 is SGHKS, CDR2 YYEKEE (reference sequence). The CDR3 consists of 14 residues. Full variable domain (rest looked up from reference TRBV5-5 and TRBJ1-6): DAGVTQSPTHLIKTRGQQVTLRCSPISGHKSVSWYQQVLGQGPQFIFQYYEKEERGRGNFPDRFSARQFPNYSSELNVNALLLGDSALYLCASSVGQMNSPLHFGNGTRLTVT.

For the CDR3, the DNA is TGTGCCAGCAGCTTTAGACAGGGCAACTACGAGCAGTACTTC. Its protein is CASSFRQGNYEQYF. This sequence joins TRBV7-2 and TRBJ2-7; the match to TRBD1 covers 7 bases. Germline V gene sequence: CDR1 SGHTA, CDR2 FQGNSA. Germline trimming cut 3 bases from V and 3 bases from J; bases unmatched to any gene: 5. This CDR3 comprises 14 residues.

This clone was counted a single time. The genes are TRBV28 and TRBJ1-4; D possibly corresponds to TRBD1 (5 bases). The V end was cut by 4 bases, the J end by 10 bases, with 7 bases between. Germline V gives CDR1 MDHEN, CDR2 SYDVKM. The length of the CDR3 is 11 residues. In DNA form, the CDR3 reads TGTGCCAGCAGTTCCACAGGAAAACTGTTTTTT. Amino acids: CASSSTGKLFF.